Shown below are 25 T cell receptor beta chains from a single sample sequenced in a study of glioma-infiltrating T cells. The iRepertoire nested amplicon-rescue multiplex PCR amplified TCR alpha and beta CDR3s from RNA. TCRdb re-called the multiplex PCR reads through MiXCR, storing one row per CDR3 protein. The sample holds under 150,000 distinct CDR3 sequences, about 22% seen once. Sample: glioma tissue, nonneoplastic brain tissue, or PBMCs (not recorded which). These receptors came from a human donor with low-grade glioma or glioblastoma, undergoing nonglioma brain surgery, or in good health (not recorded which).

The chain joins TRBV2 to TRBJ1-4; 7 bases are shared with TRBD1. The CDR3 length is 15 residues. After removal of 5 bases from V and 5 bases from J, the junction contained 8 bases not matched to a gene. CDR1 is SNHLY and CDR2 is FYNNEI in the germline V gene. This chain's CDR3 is CASSPRQGRNEKLFF. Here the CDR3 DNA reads TGTGCCAGCAGTCCAAGACAGGGAAGGAATGAAAAACTGTTTTTT.

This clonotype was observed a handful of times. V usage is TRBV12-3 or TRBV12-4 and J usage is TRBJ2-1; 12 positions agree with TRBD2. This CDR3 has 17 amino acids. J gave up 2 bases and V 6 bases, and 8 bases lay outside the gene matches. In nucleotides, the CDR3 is TGTGCCAGCAGCCCAAACCCTAGCGGGGGGGCCTACAATGAGCAGTTCTTC. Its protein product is CASSPNPSGGAYNEQFF.

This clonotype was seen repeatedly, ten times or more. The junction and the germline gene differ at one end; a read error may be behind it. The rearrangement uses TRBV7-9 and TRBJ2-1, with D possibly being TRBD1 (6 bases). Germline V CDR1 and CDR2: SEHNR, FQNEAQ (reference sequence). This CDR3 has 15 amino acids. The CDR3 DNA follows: TGCGCCAGCAGCCCCGGCCCCACAGGGTACAATGAGCAGTTCTTC. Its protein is CASSPGPTGYNEQFF.

The CDR3 region is CASSELGGVHNEQFF. The CDR3 DNA is TGTGCCAGCAGTGAATTAGGGGGTGTCCACAATGAGCAGTTCTTC. The chain couples TRBV25-1 to TRBJ2-1, with D possibly being TRBD1 (6 bases). Germline lookup yields CDR1 MGHDK and CDR2 SYGVNS. The CDR3 runs to 15 residues. V was pared by 1 base and J by 5 bases, with 12 bases between. The full variable domain, its missing parts supplied by reference TRBV25-1 and TRBJ2-1, is EADIYQTPRYLVIGTGKKITLECSQTMGHDKMYWYQQDPGMELHLIHYSYGVNSTEKGDLSSESTVSRIRTEHFPLTLESARPSHTSQYLCASSELGGVHNEQFFGPGTRLTVL.

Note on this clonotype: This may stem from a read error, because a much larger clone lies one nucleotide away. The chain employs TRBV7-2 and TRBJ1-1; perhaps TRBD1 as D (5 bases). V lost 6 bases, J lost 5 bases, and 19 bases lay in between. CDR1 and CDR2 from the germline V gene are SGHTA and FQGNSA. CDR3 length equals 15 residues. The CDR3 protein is CASSLQRMRGTEAFF. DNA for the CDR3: TGTGCCAGCAGTTTACAGAGGATGAGGGGAACTGAAGCTTTCTTT.

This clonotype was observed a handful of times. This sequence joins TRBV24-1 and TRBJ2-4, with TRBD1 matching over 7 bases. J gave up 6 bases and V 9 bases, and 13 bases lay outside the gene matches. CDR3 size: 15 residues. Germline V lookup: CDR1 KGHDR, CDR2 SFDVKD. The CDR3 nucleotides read TGTGCCACCCCCTCCAGAGGGGGCAACGGAAACATTCAGTACTTC. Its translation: CATPSRGGNGNIQYF.

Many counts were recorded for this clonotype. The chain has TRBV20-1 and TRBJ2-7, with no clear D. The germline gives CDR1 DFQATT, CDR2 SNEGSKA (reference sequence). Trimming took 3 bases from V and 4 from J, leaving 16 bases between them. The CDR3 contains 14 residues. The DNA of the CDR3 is TGCAGTGCTAGTAGGCCGGGCAGAGATTACGAGCAGTACGTC. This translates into CSASRPGRDYEQYV.

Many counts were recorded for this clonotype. The CDR3 DNA reads TGTGCCAGCAGTTTATCGGTTGGCAGTTATAACTATGGCTACACCTTC. Amino acids: CASSLSVGSYNYGYTF. The V gene is TRBV27, the J gene TRBJ1-2; D not certain. The CDR3 is made up of 16 amino acids. Germline assignment: CDR1 MNHEY and CDR2 SMNVEV (reference sequence). Trimming took 0 bases from V and 1 from J, leaving 12 bases between them.

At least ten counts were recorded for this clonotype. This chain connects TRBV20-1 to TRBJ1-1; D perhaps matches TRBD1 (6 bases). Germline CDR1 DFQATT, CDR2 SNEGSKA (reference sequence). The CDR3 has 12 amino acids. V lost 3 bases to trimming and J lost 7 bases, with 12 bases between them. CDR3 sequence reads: CSASSGGYEAFF. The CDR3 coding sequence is TGCAGTGCTAGTTCGGGGGGCTATGAAGCTTTCTTT.

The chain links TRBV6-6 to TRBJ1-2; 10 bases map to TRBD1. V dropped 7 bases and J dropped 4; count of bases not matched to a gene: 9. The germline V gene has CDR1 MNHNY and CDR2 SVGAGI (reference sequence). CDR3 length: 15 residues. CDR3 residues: CASIPSGQGPYGYTF. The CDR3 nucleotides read TGTGCCAGCATCCCCTCGGGACAGGGGCCCTATGGCTACACCTTC.

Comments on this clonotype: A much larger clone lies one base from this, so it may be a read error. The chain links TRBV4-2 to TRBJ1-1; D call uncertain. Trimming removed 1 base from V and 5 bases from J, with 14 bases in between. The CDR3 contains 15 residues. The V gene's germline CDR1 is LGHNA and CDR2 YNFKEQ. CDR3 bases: TGTGCCAGCAGCCAAGTCCACGGACTCTTGACTGAAGCTTTCTTT. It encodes CASSQVHGLLTEAFF.

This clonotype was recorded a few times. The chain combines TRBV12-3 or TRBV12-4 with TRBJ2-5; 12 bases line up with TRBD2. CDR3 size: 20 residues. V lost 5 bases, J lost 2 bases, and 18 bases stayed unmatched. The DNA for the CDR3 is TGTGCCAGCAGTCCCCCTCACCCCACTAGCGGGGGGCCTGCACAAGAGACCCAGTACTTC. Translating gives CASSPPHPTSGGPAQETQYF.

Here the CDR3 reads CASSFSENYGYTF. The CDR3 DNA sequence: TGTGCCAGCAGTTTTAGCGAGAACTATGGCTACACCTTC. This sequence joins TRBV28 and TRBJ1-2; D remains unclear. V was cut by 3 bases and J by 2 bases, with 7 bases left in between. This CDR3 spans 13 amino acids. CDR1 is MDHEN, CDR2 SYDVKM, per germline.

The CDR3, as DNA: TGTGCCAGCAGCCTAAGGGGGACAGGGAGCGAGCAGTACGTC. This codes for CASSLRGTGSEQYV. V and J are TRBV14 and TRBJ2-7, with 9 bases that match TRBD1. Germline loops: CDR1 SGHDN, CDR2 FVKESK. Trimming at V came to 4 bases and at J to 6 bases, leaving 7 bases not matched to a gene. The CDR3 consists of 14 residues.

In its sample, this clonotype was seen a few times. In DNA form, the CDR3 reads TGCGCCAGCAGTCCCGACAGAGCCCAAGAGACCCAGTACTTC. It is translated as CASSPDRAQETQYF. This rearrangement joins TRBV4-1 to TRBJ2-5; D possibly corresponds to TRBD1 (5 bases). In germline, CDR1 is MGHRA, CDR2 YSYEKL. The CDR3 contains 14 residues. The germline V and J ends were trimmed by 6 bases and 1 base, with 12 bases remaining between them.

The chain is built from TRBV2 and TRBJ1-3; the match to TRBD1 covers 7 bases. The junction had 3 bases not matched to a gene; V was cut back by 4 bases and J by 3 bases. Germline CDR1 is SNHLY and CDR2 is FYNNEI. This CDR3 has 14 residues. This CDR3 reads CASSAQGYGNTIYF. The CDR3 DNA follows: TGTGCCAGCAGTGCACAGGGGTATGGAAACACCATATATTTT.

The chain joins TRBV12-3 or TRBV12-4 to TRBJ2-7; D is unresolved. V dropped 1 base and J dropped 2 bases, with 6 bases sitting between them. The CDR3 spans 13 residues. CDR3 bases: TGTGCCAGCAGTTTAGGGCGGCCCTACGAGCAGTACGTC. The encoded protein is CASSLGRPYEQYV.

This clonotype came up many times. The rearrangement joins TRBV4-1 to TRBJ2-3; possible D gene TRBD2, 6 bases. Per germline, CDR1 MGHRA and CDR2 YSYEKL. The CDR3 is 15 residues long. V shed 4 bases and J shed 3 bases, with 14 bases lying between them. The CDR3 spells CASSLRLDGTDTQYF. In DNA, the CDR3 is TGCGCCAGCAGCCTTAGACTAGATGGAACAGATACGCAGTATTTT.

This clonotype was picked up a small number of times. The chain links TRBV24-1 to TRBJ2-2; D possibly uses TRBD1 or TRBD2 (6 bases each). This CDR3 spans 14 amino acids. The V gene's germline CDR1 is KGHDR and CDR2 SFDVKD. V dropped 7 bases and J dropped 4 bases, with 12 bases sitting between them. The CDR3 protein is CATRSWGATGELFF. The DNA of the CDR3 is TGTGCCACCAGGAGTTGGGGGGCCACCGGGGAGCTGTTTTTT.

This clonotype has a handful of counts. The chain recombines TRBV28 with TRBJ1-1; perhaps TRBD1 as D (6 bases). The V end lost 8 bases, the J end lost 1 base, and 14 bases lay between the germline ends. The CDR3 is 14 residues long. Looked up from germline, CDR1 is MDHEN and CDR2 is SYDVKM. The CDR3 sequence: CASWRGWGNTEAFF. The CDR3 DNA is TGTGCCAGCTGGAGGGGGTGGGGGAACACTGAAGCTTTCTTT. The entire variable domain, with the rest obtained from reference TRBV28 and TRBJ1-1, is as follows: DVKVTQSSRYLVKRTGEKVFLECVQDMDHENMFWYRQDPGLGLRLIYFSYDVKMKEKGDIPEGYSVSREKKERFSLILESASTNQTSMYLCASWRGWGNTEAFFGQGTRLTVV.

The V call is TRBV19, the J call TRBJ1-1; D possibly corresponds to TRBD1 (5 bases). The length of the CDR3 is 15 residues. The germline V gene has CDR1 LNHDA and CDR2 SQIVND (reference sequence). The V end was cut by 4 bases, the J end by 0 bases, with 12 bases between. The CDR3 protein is CASSTGLIMNTEAFF. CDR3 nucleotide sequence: TGTGCCAGTAGTACGGGACTGATAATGAACACTGAAGCTTTCTTT.

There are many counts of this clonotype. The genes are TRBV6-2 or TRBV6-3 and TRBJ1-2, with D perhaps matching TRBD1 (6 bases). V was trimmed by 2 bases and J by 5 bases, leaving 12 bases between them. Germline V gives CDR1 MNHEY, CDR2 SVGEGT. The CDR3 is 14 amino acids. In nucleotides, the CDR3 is TGTGCCAGCAGTTACGAGGGGGGATTGTATGGCTACACCTTC. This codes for CASSYEGGLYGYTF.

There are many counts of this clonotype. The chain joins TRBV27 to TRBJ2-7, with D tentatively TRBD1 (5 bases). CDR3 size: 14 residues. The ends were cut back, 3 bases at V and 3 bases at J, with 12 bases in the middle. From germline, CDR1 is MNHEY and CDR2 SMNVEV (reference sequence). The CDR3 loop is CASSFGAISYEQYV. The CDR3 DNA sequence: TGTGCCAGCAGTTTTGGGGCAATTAGCTACGAGCAGTACGTC.

As DNA, the CDR3 is TGTGCCAGCAGCCAAATACAGAGATCCTACAATGAGCAGTTCTTC. Translating gives CASSQIQRSYNEQFF. This sequence joins TRBV3-1 and TRBJ2-1; D gene unclear. Trimming cost V 2 bases and J 1 base, with 9 bases left between them. This CDR3 region has 15 residues. Looked up from germline, CDR1 is LGHDT and CDR2 is YNNKEL (reference sequence).

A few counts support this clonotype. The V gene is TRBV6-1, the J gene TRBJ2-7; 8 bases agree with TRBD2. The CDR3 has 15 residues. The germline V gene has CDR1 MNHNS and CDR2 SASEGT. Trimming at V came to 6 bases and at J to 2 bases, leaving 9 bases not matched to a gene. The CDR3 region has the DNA TGTGCCAGCAGCTTCTCAGCGGGGGCCACCTACGAGCAGTACGTC. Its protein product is CASSFSAGATYEQYV.